This T cell receptor (beta chain) appears in the sequencing data of a study of beta chain features in type 1 diabetes. Background on the study: Investigators examined nearly 110,000,000 sorted cells across all samples. Findings and caveats of the study: TCRB rearrangement may or may not be influenced by HLA type; here this remained unresolved. Moderate yet significant TCRB CDR3 shortening was seen in Type 1 diabetes patients in all four CD4+ subsets. Compared with healthy donors, patients appeared to share more similar naive, central memory and regulatory TCRB repertoires.

V was trimmed by 4 bases and J by 1 base, leaving 12 bases between them. Germline CDR1 SGDLS, CDR2 YYNGEE. CDR3 length: 14 residues. Sorted populations all exceeded 95% purity. Concerning this clone: The target antigen is unknown.

Every isolated RNA sample was fully reverse transcribed, so sequencing captured expressed TCRB transcripts. Clones were sequenced by immunoSEQ multiplex PCR, and TCRdb holds only the in-frame ones, with some missing. This table holds 45,000 to 60,000 clones, about 60% found once. The sequence came from a woman aged 25 to 39 with type 1 diabetes. Sequences were obtained from stem cell memory CD4+ T cells from blood. V is TRBV9 and J is TRBJ2-7, with D maybe TRBD1 (6 bases). CDR3 coding DNA: TGTGCCAGCAGCCTCGAAGGACAGTCCTACGAGCAGTACTTC. Its protein product is CASSLEGQSYEQYF.